This record covers a single TCR beta chain. Its specificity is not known. The source of the sample is a study of identical twins' blood T cells. Whole-study findings and limits: Top TCRbeta clonotypes were shared more with twin than unrelated donors.

A previously described protocol, modified, built RNA-based TCR cDNA libraries. Authors' analysis steps: Each library had roughly 2 to 3.6 million CDR3 reads and about 100,000 to nearly 500,000 clonotypes. MiXCR, run by TCRdb on the 5' RACE reads, gives a single entry per CDR3 protein. The V and J calls, along with clone size, are taken from TCRdb and not from the paper's own processing. The sample consists of 300,000 to 450,000 distinct CDR3 sequences, around 30% of them appearing once. V lost 6 bases and J lost 5, with 13 bases in between. CDR3 length equals 13 residues. Germline V gene data show CDR1 as KGHSH and CDR2 as LQKENI.

This TCR came from a woman aged 18-49 years in good health. This rearrangement joins TRBV18 to TRBJ1-2, with a tentative D call TRBD1 (6 bases). The specimen sequenced was PBMCs. CDR3 nucleotides: TGTGCCAGCTCCGGGACAACCACTTATGGCTACACCTTC. As protein: CASSGTTTYGYTF.